The clone carrying this T cell receptor beta chain was picked up one time. The table came from immunoSEQ multiplex PCR; TCRdb's copy has only in-frame clones and leaves some out. The sample shows about 2.2 million clones, more than 85% of them seen only once. In the naive CD8 group, cells lacked CD45RO and were positively selected for CCR7, so terminally differentiated effector memory CD45RA+ cells were left out. CDR3 length: 12 amino acids. CDR1 SQVTM and CDR2 ANQGSEA come from the germline V gene. Trimming left V 6 bases short and J 2 bases short, with 11 bases between. This record comes from a study of shared clonotypes between healthy human individuals.

This TCR was sampled from a man aged 18 to 35 in good health. Some clones in this sample may be carry-over from other donors' samples. The rearrangement uses TRBV29-1 and TRBJ2-7; the D gene is possibly TRBD1 (6 bases). Input material: naive CD8+ T cells from PBMCs. CDR3 sequence: CSVTGVTYEQYF. The CDR3 DNA follows: TGCAGCGTGACAGGAGTCACCTACGAGCAGTACTTC.